The 29 T cell receptor beta chains listed next were all sequenced from one sample in a study of Ad26.COV2.S vaccination and SARS-CoV-2 variants. Measured with immunoSEQ multiplex PCR; TCRdb has only the in-frame clones, and not every one. The repertoire holds approximately 350,000 clones, with about four fifths as singletons. Treatment specified: approximately 18 received Ad26.COV2.S at low or high dose, single or two shots; several received placebo; per-sample allocation not given. Day 63 after the first vaccine or placebo injection was the time point for sampling. Sequenced material: peripheral blood, taken in a trial of Ad26.COV2.S vaccine versus placebo. The receptors derive from a person aged 18 to 59 who received the Ad26.COV2.S COVID-19 vaccine or a placebo.

This chain joins TRBV5-1 and TRBJ2-5, with 8 bases that match TRBD2. CDR1 is SGHRS and CDR2 is YFSETQ in the germline V gene. V lost 2 bases and J lost 5; bases outside the gene matches: 5. The CDR3 is 14 amino acids. In DNA form, the CDR3 reads TGCGCCAGCAGCTTCGGGGGGGCCGCGGAGACCCAGTACTTC. This codes for CASSFGGAAETQYF.

The gene calls are TRBV2 and TRBJ2-1; 7 bases are shared with TRBD1. Germline V CDR1 and CDR2: SNHLY, FYNNEI. The CDR3 extends over 15 amino acids. The V and J ends lost 7 bases and 3 bases, in that order; junction bases with no gene match: 9. CDR3 DNA sequence: TGTGCCAGCACCTATGGGACAGAAGTCTACAATGAGCAGTTCTTC. It translates to CASTYGTEVYNEQFF.

This sequence joins TRBV5-1 and TRBJ2-5; a possible D gene is TRBD1 (6 bases). V lost 3 bases and J 3 bases, leaving 21 bases between the germline ends. This CDR3 has 17 amino acids. CDR1 SGHRS and CDR2 YFSETQ come from the germline V gene. The CDR3 coding sequence is TGCGCCAGCAGCTCCCGGGCCCAACAGGGCTGGAAAGAGACCCAGTACTTC. Residues: CASSSRAQQGWKETQYF.

V usage is TRBV7-6 and J usage is TRBJ1-2; 7 bases fit TRBD1. J gave up 2 bases and V 4 bases, and 4 bases lay outside the gene matches. Germline assignment: CDR1 SGHVS and CDR2 FNYEAQ. The CDR3 consists of 14 residues. The CDR3 sequence is CASSSIQGNYGYTF. Here the CDR3 DNA reads TGTGCCAGCAGCTCGATACAGGGGAACTATGGCTACACCTTC.

The chain has TRBV5-4 and TRBJ2-3, with TRBD2 matching 9 bases. This CDR3 has 16 amino acids. The V and J ends lost 1 base and 2 bases, in that order; junction bases with no gene match: 5. Germline V gives CDR1 SGHNT, CDR2 YYREEE (reference sequence). Written as DNA, the CDR3 is TGTGCCAGCAGCTTGAGGATAGCGGGGGCCACAGATACGCAGTATTTT. Translating it yields CASSLRIAGATDTQYF.

The chain carries TRBV24-1 and TRBJ2-1; TRBD2 matches at 9 bases. Unmatched junction bases numbered 9, after V lost 5 bases and J lost 5 bases. The length of the CDR3 is 16 residues. Germline V gene lookup returns CDR1 KGHDR and CDR2 SFDVKD. The CDR3 spells CATSGASGTRNNEQFF. The CDR3, as DNA: TGTGCCACCAGTGGGGCTAGCGGGACGCGAAACAATGAGCAGTTCTTC.

This clone was counted at least ten times. This chain connects TRBV7-9 to TRBJ2-7, with TRBD2 matching over 10 bases. Germline V gene data show CDR1 as SEHNR and CDR2 as FQNEAQ (reference sequence). Trimming took 5 bases from V and 7 from J; bases not matched to a gene: 11. There are 15 residues in the CDR3. The CDR3 DNA follows: TGTGCCAGCAGCCGAATAGGGCTAGCGGGAGAAGAGCAGTACTTC. Translation gives CASSRIGLAGEEQYF.

CDR3 sequence: CASSETGSNTEAFF. CDR3 nucleotide sequence: TGTGCCAGCAGTGAAACGGGCAGCAACACTGAAGCTTTCTTT. The genes are TRBV2 and TRBJ1-1, with D uncertain. Germline V lookup: CDR1 SNHLY, CDR2 FYNNEI. V lost 2 bases to trimming and J lost 2 bases, with 9 bases between them. The CDR3 extends over 14 amino acids.

CDR3 nucleotides: TGCGCCAGCAGCCTAACCAACACCGGGGAGCTGTTTTTT. Translating gives CASSLTNTGELFF. This chain connects TRBV4-1 to TRBJ2-2, with D hard to call. CDR3 size: 13 residues. Trimming took off 4 bases at V and 2 bases at J, with 5 bases between the two ends. CDR1 is MGHRA and CDR2 is YSYEKL in the germline V gene.

J is TRBJ2-7 and V is TRBV27; D ambiguous. V lost 1 base and J 7 bases, leaving 8 bases between the germline ends. Per the germline V gene, CDR1 is MNHEY and CDR2 is SMNVEV (reference sequence). The CDR3 sequence is 12 residues long. The CDR3 sequence: CASSLWPGEQYF. CDR3 coding DNA: TGTGCCAGCAGTTTATGGCCTGGGGAGCAGTACTTC.

The chain links TRBV27 to TRBJ2-7, with 12 positions matching TRBD2. Germline lookup yields CDR1 MNHEY and CDR2 SMNVEV (reference sequence). After removal of 1 base from V and 2 bases from J, the junction contained 3 bases not matched to a gene. The CDR3 has 16 residues. CDR3 sequence (DNA): TGTGCCAGCAGTTTATTGACTAGCGGGGGACCCTACGAGCAGTACTTC. It codes for CASSLLTSGGPYEQYF.

V and J are TRBV18 and TRBJ2-5; the match to TRBD2 covers 7 bases. This CDR3 is 14 amino acids long. Germline V gene data show CDR1 as KGHSH and CDR2 as LQKENI. The trim removed 3 bases at V and 4 bases at J, leaving 5 bases unmatched. The CDR3 is CASSPGLEGETQYF. The CDR3 region has the DNA TGTGCCAGCTCACCCGGACTAGAAGGAGAGACCCAGTACTTC.

The chain is built from TRBV2 and TRBJ2-1, with D tentatively TRBD1 or TRBD2 (5 bases each). The CDR3 loop spans 15 amino acids. Trimming stripped 5 bases from V and 0 bases from J, with 11 bases between. The V gene's germline CDR1 is SNHLY and CDR2 FYNNEI. CDR3 region: CASSSGTLSYNEQFF. The CDR3, as DNA: TGTGCCAGCAGTTCCGGGACCCTCTCCTACAATGAGCAGTTCTTC. Full variable domain (remainder filled in from reference TRBV2 and TRBJ2-1): EPEVTQTPSHQVTQMGQEVILRCVPISNHLYFYWYRQILGQKVEFLVSFYNNEISEKSEIFDDQFSVERPDGSNFTLKIRSTKLEDSAMYFCASSSGTLSYNEQFFGPGTRLTVL.

The genes are TRBV4-3 and TRBJ1-2, with 12 positions matching TRBD1. The CDR3 runs 15 residues. Germline V gene lookup returns CDR1 LGHNA and CDR2 YSLEER. The trim removed 0 bases at V and 13 bases at J, leaving 9 bases unmatched. CDR3 in DNA: TGCGCCAGCAGCCAAGATCCCCGGGACAGGGGGCATTCCACCTTC. Translated: CASSQDPRDRGHSTF.

The V gene is TRBV5-1, the J gene TRBJ1-2, with unresolved D. V was clipped by 0 bases and J by 4 bases, with 13 bases between them. The length of the CDR3 is 15 residues. Germline assignment: CDR1 SGHRS and CDR2 YFSETQ. The CDR3 DNA reads TGCGCCAGCAGCTTGGAGAGGTACGGGTCCTATGGCTACACCTTC. This gives the protein CASSLERYGSYGYTF.

This chain uses TRBV6-6 with TRBJ1-2, with TRBD1 identical over 9 bases. The V segment lost 2 bases and the J segment 7 bases; nucleotides outside the gene matches: 8. The CDR3 consists of 15 residues. Germline CDR1 is MNHNY and CDR2 is SVGAGI (reference sequence). CDR3 loop: CASSYGDREVVGYTF. The CDR3 nucleotides are TGTGCCAGCAGTTACGGGGACAGGGAGGTTGTTGGCTACACCTTC.

The V call is TRBV5-1, the J call TRBJ2-1, with D possibly matching TRBD1 (6 bases). The V end lost 0 bases, the J end lost 1 base, and 8 bases lay between the germline ends. CDR1 is SGHRS, CDR2 YFSETQ, per germline. The CDR3 totals 15 residues. The CDR3 DNA is TGCGCCAGCAGCTTGGAAGGGGGTTCCTACAATGAGCAGTTCTTC. Protein sequence: CASSLEGGSYNEQFF. Full variable domain (rest looked up from reference TRBV5-1 and TRBJ2-1): KAGVTQTPRYLIKTRGQQVTLSCSPISGHRSVSWYQQTPGQGLQFLFEYFSETQRNKGNFPGRFSGRQFSNSRSEMNVSTLELGDSALYLCASSLEGGSYNEQFFGPGTRLTVL.

Here the CDR3 reads CASTQREGYNEQFF. The CDR3 DNA is TGTGCCAGCACCCAGCGGGAGGGGTACAATGAGCAGTTCTTC. The chain uses TRBV11-3 and TRBJ2-1; 10 bases line up with TRBD2. This CDR3 has 14 residues. Germline assignment: CDR1 SGHNT and CDR2 YENEEA. The V gene end was trimmed by 7 bases and the J gene end by 4 bases; junction bases not matched to a gene: 4.

The chain uses TRBV5-1 and TRBJ2-3; D is unclear. The germline CDR1 and CDR2 sequences are SGHRS and YFSETQ. Trimming shortened V by 3 bases and J by 2 bases, and 13 bases separated the two germline ends. This CDR3 comprises 15 residues. The CDR3 DNA follows: TGCGCCAGCAGCTCGGCGATGGATCCCACAGATACGCAGTATTTT. Its protein product is CASSSAMDPTDTQYF.

This clone was counted only a few times. The genes are TRBV12-3 or TRBV12-4 and TRBJ1-5; D is undetermined. The CDR3 consists of 12 residues. V was clipped by 6 bases and J by 5 bases, with 8 bases between them. The CDR3 sequence: CASSPIHQPQHF. The CDR3 DNA follows: TGTGCCAGCAGCCCCATACATCAGCCCCAGCATTTT.

The V and J genes are TRBV6-4 and TRBJ2-3; the D gene could be TRBD1 or TRBD2 (5 bases each). Germline V gives CDR1 MRHNA, CDR2 SNTAGT. The CDR3 consists of 16 residues. V was trimmed by 3 bases and J by 1 base, leaving 14 bases between them. The CDR3 loop reads CASSEVGVSGTDTQYF. CDR3 nucleotide sequence: TGTGCCAGCAGTGAAGTGGGGGTCAGCGGCACAGATACGCAGTATTTT.

The chain joins TRBV6-5 to TRBJ2-7; D is uncertain. V lost 5 bases to trimming and J lost 6 bases, with 11 bases between them. From germline, CDR1 is MNHEY and CDR2 SVGAGI. The CDR3 loop spans 12 amino acids. The CDR3 nucleotides read TGTGCCAGCAGTCAGTATAATGGCGAGCAGTACTTC. Its protein product is CASSQYNGEQYF.

The chain links TRBV14 to TRBJ2-7; TRBD2 matches at 8 bases. Per germline, CDR1 SGHDN and CDR2 FVKESK. V shed 0 bases and J 3 bases; nucleotides not matched to a gene: 4. This CDR3 contains 15 residues. The DNA of the CDR3 is TGTGCCAGCAGCCAAGAGCTAGCGGGCAGCTACGAGCAGTACTTC. The encoded protein is CASSQELAGSYEQYF.

This clone was observed a handful of times. This sequence joins TRBV4-3 and TRBJ1-1; weak D call: TRBD1 (5 bases). The CDR3 totals 15 residues. Trimming pared 3 bases from V and 3 bases from J, leaving 14 bases between. Germline CDR1 reads LGHNA; CDR2 reads YSLEER. This CDR3 is CASSQAQGRDTEAFF. The CDR3 DNA reads as TGCGCCAGCAGCCAGGCGCAGGGTAGGGACACTGAAGCTTTCTTT.

The chain joins TRBV10-1 to TRBJ2-1; D not certain. Trimming took off 5 bases at V and 0 bases at J, with 5 bases between the two ends. The germline V gene has CDR1 WNHNN and CDR2 SYGVQD (reference sequence). There are 13 residues in the CDR3. The CDR3 DNA is TGCGCCAGCAGTCCGAGCTCCTACAATGAGCAGTTCTTC. Translation gives CASSPSSYNEQFF.

The chain has TRBV5-6 and TRBJ1-2; D remains unclear. Germline assignment: CDR1 SGHDT and CDR2 YYEEEE. The CDR3 length is 14 residues. V shed 1 base and J shed 8 bases, with 15 bases lying between them. This CDR3 is CASSLFSTYWGYTF. The CDR3, as DNA: TGTGCCAGCAGCTTGTTTTCGACCTACTGGGGCTACACCTTC.

The V gene is TRBV5-6, the J gene TRBJ2-7; TRBD1 agrees at 7 bases. The CDR3 is 16 amino acids. Looked up from germline, CDR1 is SGHDT and CDR2 is YYEEEE. Losses at the gene ends were 3 bases for V and 2 bases for J; bases not matched to a gene: 11. Here the CDR3 reads CASSSWDSLSPYEQYF. In nucleotides, the CDR3 is TGTGCCAGCAGCTCCTGGGACAGCTTGAGTCCCTACGAGCAGTACTTC.

This chain connects TRBV7-8 to TRBJ1-1; D is unresolved. Germline lookup yields CDR1 SGHVS and CDR2 FQNEAQ. The CDR3 consists of 15 residues. The V and J ends lost 6 bases and 0 bases respectively, with 14 bases between them. Here the CDR3 reads CASRLRPGMNTEAFF. The CDR3 DNA reads as TGTGCCAGCAGATTAAGACCTGGGATGAACACTGAAGCTTTCTTT.

The chain joins TRBV11-3 to TRBJ2-5; weak D call: TRBD1 (5 bases). In germline, CDR1 is SGHNT, CDR2 YENEEA. This CDR3 comprises 15 residues. V was cut by 0 bases and J by 5 bases, with 13 bases left in between. CDR3 in amino acids: CASSLDFVGRETQYF. Here the CDR3 DNA reads TGTGCCAGCAGCTTAGATTTTGTGGGGCGGGAGACCCAGTACTTC.